The clone carrying this TCR beta chain was seen a single time. Profiled with immunoSEQ multiplex PCR; TCRdb holds only in-frame clones, not every one. In the table there are roughly 2.4 million clones, 95% of which are singletons. Germline CDR1 is SGHVS and CDR2 is FNYEAQ. Trimming at V came to 4 bases and at J to 1 base, leaving 4 bases not matched to a gene. CDR3 length: 15 residues. The source of the sample is a study of shared clonotypes between healthy human individuals. This chain joins TRBV7-6 and TRBJ2-5, with TRBD1 matching over 9 bases. The sequenced sample consisted of naive CD4+ T cells sorted from blood. Subset reported: CD45RA+ positively selected. The receptor's source is a man in his late teens or twenties in good health. The CDR3 loop is CASSWTGDSQETQYF. CDR3 coding DNA: TGTGCCAGCAGCTGGACAGGGGATTCCCAAGAGACCCAGTACTTC.